This T cell receptor (beta chain) was sequenced in a study of vaccination effects on CD4 cells after COVID-19. This clone was observed a handful of times. Its antigen is undetermined. Using viral peptide pools, the ViraFEST assay grew out antigen-specific CD4+ T cells prior to sequencing. It was after approximately 11 days of culture that CD4+ T cells were isolated. Each participant was given two doses of one vaccine (BNT162b2 or mRNA-1273). The germline V gene has CDR1 SGHTA and CDR2 FQGNSA. This CDR3 comprises 16 residues. Trimming pared 2 bases from V and 0 bases from J, leaving 12 bases between. Assay: immunoSEQ multiplex PCR; the TCRdb copy retains only in-frame clones and omits some. The sample contains 80,000 to 95,000 clones, roughly 80% of which appear only once.

The sample here was CD4+ T cells from PBMCs cultured with HCoV-OC43 spike peptides, taken after COVID-19 vaccination. Subset reported: HCoV-OC43 spike overlapping peptide pool stimulation. This receptor was identified in a human donor who received a COVID-19 vaccine. The chain couples TRBV7-2 to TRBJ2-3, with D unclear. The CDR3 is CASSLWLWGSTDTQYF. In nucleotides, the CDR3 is TGTGCCAGCAGCTTATGGTTGTGGGGTAGCACAGATACGCAGTATTTT.